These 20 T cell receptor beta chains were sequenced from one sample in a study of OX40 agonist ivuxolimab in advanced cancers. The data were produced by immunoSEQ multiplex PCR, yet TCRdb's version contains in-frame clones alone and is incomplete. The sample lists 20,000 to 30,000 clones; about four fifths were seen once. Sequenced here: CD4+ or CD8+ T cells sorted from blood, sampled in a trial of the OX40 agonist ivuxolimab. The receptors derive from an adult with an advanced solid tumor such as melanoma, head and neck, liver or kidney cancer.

The CDR3 sequence: CASSSQGYSNQPQHF. CDR3 nucleotide sequence: TGTGCCAGCAGCAGCCAGGGGTATAGCAATCAGCCCCAGCATTTT. The V call is TRBV7-8, the J call TRBJ1-5, with a tentative D call TRBD1 (6 bases). Germline lookup yields CDR1 SGHVS and CDR2 FQNEAQ. CDR3 size: 15 residues. V was cut by 5 bases and J by 0 bases, with 11 bases left in between.

The CDR3 nucleotides are TGTGCCAGCAGCTTTCCAATGACTAGCGGGACCTACGAGCAGTACTTC. Its protein is CASSFPMTSGTYEQYF. V and J are TRBV5-4 and TRBJ2-7; 11 positions match TRBD2. J gave up 2 bases and V 2 bases, and 6 bases lay outside the gene matches. The CDR3 is 16 residues long. Looked up from germline, CDR1 is SGHNT and CDR2 is YYREEE (reference sequence).

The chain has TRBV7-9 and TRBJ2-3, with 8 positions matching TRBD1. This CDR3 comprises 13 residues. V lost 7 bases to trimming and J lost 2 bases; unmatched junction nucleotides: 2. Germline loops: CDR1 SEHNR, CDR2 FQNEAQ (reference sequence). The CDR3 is CASKTGATDTQYF. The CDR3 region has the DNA TGTGCCAGCAAGACAGGGGCCACAGATACGCAGTATTTT.

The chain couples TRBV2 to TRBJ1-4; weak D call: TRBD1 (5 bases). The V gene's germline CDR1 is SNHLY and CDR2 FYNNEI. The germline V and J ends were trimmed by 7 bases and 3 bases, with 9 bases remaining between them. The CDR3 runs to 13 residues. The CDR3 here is CASKGAANEKLFF. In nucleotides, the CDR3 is TGTGCCAGCAAAGGGGCCGCTAATGAAAAACTGTTTTTT.

In nucleotides, the CDR3 is TGTGCCGGAGGGGGGACCTCTCTCTACGAGCAGTACTTC. Amino acid sequence: CAGGGTSLYEQYF. This chain uses TRBV30 with TRBJ2-7, with D perhaps matching TRBD1 or TRBD2 (6 bases each). The CDR3 is made up of 13 amino acids. Between the trimmed V and J ends, which lost 8 bases and 3 bases, there was a span of 17 bases. Germline loops: CDR1 GTSNPN, CDR2 SVGIG (reference sequence).

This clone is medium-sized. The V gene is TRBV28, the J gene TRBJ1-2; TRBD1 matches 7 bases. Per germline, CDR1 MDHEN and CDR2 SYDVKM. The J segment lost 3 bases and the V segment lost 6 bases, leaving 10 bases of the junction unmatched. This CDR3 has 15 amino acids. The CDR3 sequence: CASRTLGGAYYGYTF. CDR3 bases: TGTGCCAGCAGGACCCTAGGGGGCGCTTACTATGGCTACACCTTC.

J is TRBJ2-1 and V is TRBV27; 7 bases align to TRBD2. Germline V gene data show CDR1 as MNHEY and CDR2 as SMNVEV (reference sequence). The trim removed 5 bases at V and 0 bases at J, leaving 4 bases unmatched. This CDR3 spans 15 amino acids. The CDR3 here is CASSPVAGSYNEQFF. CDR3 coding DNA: TGTGCCAGCAGTCCCGTAGCGGGCTCCTACAATGAGCAGTTCTTC.

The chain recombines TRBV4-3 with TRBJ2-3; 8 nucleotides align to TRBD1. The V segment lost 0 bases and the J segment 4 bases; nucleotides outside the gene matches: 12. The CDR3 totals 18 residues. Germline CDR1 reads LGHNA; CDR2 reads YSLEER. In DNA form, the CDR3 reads TGCGCCAGCAGCCAAGACGGAGATGGACAGGGTGCTTCAGATACGCAGTATTTT. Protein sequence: CASSQDGDGQGASDTQYF.

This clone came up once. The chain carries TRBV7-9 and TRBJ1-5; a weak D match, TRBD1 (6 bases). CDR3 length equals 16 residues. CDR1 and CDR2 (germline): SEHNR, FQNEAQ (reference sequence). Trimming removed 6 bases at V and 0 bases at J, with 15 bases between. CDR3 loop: CASRPPGQFSNQPQHF. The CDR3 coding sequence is TGTGCCAGCAGGCCCCCCGGACAGTTTAGCAATCAGCCCCAGCATTTT.

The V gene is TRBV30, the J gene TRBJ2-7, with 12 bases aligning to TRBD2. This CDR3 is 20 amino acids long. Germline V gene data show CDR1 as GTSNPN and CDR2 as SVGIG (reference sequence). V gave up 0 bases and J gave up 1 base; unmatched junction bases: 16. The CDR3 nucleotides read TGTGCCTGGAGTGTACCTTTGACTAGCGGGAGATCGAAAGGGTCCTACGAGCAGTACTTC. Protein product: CAWSVPLTSGRSKGSYEQYF. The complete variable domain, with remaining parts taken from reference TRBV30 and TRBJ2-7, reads SQTIHQWPATLVQPVGSPLSLECTVEGTSNPNLYWYRQAAGRGLQLLFYSVGIGQISSEVPQNLSASRPQDRQFILSSKKLLLSDSGFYLCAWSVPLTSGRSKGSYEQYFGPGTRLTVT.

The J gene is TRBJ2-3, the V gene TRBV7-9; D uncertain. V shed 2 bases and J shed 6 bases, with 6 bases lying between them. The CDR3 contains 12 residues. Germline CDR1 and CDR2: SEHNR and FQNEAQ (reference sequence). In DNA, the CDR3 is TGTGCCAGCAGCTTACTAGGGGATACGCAGTATTTT. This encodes CASSLLGDTQYF.

The CDR3, as DNA: TGCGCCAGCGAACAGTCCACAGATACGCAGTATTTT. Translation: CASEQSTDTQYF. The V call is TRBV5-1, the J call TRBJ2-3; D gene ambiguous. Germline V gene lookup returns CDR1 SGHRS and CDR2 YFSETQ. V dropped 7 bases and J dropped 2 bases, with 8 bases sitting between them. The CDR3 runs to 12 residues.

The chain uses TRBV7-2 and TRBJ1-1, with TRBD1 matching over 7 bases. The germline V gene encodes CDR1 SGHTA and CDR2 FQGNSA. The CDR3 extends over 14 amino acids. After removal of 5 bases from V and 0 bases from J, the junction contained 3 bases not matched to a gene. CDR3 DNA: TGTGCCAGCAGCCCCGGGACAGTGAACACTGAAGCTTTCTTT. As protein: CASSPGTVNTEAFF.

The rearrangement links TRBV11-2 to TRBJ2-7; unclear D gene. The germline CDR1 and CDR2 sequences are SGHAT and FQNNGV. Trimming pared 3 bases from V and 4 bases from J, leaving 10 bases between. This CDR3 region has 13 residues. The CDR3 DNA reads TGTGCCAGCAGCTTTGGTACGGCTTACGAGCAGTACTTC. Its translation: CASSFGTAYEQYF.

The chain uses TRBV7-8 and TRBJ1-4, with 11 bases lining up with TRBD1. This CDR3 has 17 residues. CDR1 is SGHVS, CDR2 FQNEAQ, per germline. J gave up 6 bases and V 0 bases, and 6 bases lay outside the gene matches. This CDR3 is CASSLARDRGDDEKLFF. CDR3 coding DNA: TGTGCCAGCAGCTTAGCGAGGGACAGGGGGGATGATGAAAAACTGTTTTTT.

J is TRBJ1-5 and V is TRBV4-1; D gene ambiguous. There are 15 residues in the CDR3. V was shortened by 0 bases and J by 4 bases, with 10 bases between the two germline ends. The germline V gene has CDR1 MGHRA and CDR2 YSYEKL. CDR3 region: CASSQERQMNQPQHF. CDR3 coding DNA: TGCGCCAGCAGCCAAGAAAGGCAGATGAATCAGCCCCAGCATTTT.

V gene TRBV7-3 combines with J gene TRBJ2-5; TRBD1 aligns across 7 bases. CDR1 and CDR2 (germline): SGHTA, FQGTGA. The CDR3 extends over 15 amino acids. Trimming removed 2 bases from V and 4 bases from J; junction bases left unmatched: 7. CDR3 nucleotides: TGTGCCAGCAGCTTAGCCGACAGGGCTAGAGAGACCCAGTACTTC. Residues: CASSLADRARETQYF.

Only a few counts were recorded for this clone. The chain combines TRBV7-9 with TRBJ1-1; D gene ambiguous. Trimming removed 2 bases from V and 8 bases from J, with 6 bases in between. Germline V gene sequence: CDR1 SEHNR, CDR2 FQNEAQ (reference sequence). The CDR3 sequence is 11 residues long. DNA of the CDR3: TGTGCCAGCAGCTTAACCGGAGAAGCTTTCTTT. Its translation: CASSLTGEAFF.

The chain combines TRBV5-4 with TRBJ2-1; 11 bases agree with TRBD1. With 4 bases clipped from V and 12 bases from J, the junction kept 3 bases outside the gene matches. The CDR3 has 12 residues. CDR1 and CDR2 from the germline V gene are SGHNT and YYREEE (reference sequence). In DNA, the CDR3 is TGTGCCAGCAGCCTGGGGACAGGGGGGCAGTTCTTC. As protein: CASSLGTGGQFF.

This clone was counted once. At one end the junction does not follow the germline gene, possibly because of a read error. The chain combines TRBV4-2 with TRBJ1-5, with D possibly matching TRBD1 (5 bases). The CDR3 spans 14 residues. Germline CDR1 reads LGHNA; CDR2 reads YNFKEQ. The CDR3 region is CASSQVDSNQPQHF. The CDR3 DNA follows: TGTGCCAGCAGCCAAGTTGACAGCAACCAGCCCCAGCATTTT.